This T cell receptor (beta chain) was profiled in a study of beta chain features in type 1 diabetes. A note on this clone: Its antigen is undetermined.

Germline CDR1 SGHRS, CDR2 YFSETQ. Trimming stripped 4 bases from V and 1 base from J, with 17 bases between. The CDR3 runs to 16 residues. CD45RO/CCR7/CD25/CD127/CD95/CD27 staining was used to isolate CD4+ naive, central memory, regulatory and stem cell-like memory cells by sorting. The purity of all sorted populations exceeded 98%. General study points: For Type 1 diabetes patients, all four CD4+ subsets carried TCRB CDR3s that were moderately but significantly shorter.

Expressed TCRB transcripts were sequenced because the entire RNA isolate underwent reverse transcription. Generated by immunoSEQ multiplex PCR, the TCRdb table keeps only in-frame clones and is missing some. The sample lists roughly 140,000 clones; under 13% were seen once. The sequence came from a man aged 25 to 40 with type 1 diabetes. Sequenced: central memory CD4+ T cells from blood. This chain links TRBV5-1 with TRBJ2-5; D might be TRBD1 (6 bases). The DNA of the CDR3 is TGCGCCAGCAGCCCCGGGACACTTTTCCCCCAAGAGACCCAGTACTTC. This sequence encodes CASSPGTLFPQETQYF.